The sequence of this TCR beta chain was determined in a study of T cells in Graves' hyperthyroidism and ophthalmopathy. Study context: Initial diagnosis, before any treatment, was when peripheral blood was collected.

Template material for amplifying TCR beta CDR3 regions consisted of RNA transcripts. An initial round of RT-PCR targeting the TCR CDR3 relied on the HTBI primer set. TCRdb fed the multiplex PCR reads into MiXCR, producing one record per CDR3 protein. In the table there are 350,000 to 500,000 distinct CDR3 sequences, roughly 13% of which are singletons. This CDR3 contains 17 residues. The V gene end was trimmed by 7 bases and the J gene end by 0 bases; junction bases not matched to a gene: 13. Germline loops: CDR1 WSHSY, CDR2 SAAADI. Over 8 ml fresh peripheral blood yielded the PBMCs. This clonotype was counted at least ten times.

The clonotype originates from a woman younger than 35 with Graves' hyperthyroidism. This sequence joins TRBV10-2 and TRBJ2-3; TRBD2 matches 7 bases. Sequencing was done on a sample of blood. The CDR3 DNA is TGCGCCAGCACTCAAGCGGGAACGCCTCCAAGCACAGATACGCAGTATTTT. Protein sequence: CASTQAGTPPSTDTQYF.